These 2 T cell receptor beta chains originate from one sample sequenced in a study of beta chain features in type 1 diabetes. General study findings and limits: In all four CD4+ subsets, TCRB CDR3 length was significantly, moderately reduced in type 1 diabetes.

The antigens these receptors bind are not known. The whole isolated RNA underwent reverse transcription, so sequencing captured expressed TCRB transcripts. Profiled with immunoSEQ multiplex PCR; TCRdb holds only in-frame clones, not every one. The data show 600,000 or so clones, about 14% seen once. Sequenced input: naive CD4+ T cells from blood. These receptors all stem from a man aged 18 to 30 with type 1 diabetes.

This clone was picked up a small number of times. The chain joins TRBV2 to TRBJ1-2; TRBD1 might be the D (5 bases). The CDR3 length is 14 residues. Germline loops: CDR1 SNHLY, CDR2 FYNNEI. Trimming took off 7 bases at V and 2 bases at J, with 14 bases between the two ends. CDR3 DNA sequence: TGTGCCAGCACCAGGGCAGGGAGGAACTATGGCTACACCTTC. Translating gives CASTRAGRNYGYTF.

V is TRBV19 and J is TRBJ1-1; D remains ambiguous. Trimming stripped 8 bases from V and 0 bases from J, with 13 bases between. The CDR3 consists of 14 residues. Germline CDR1 and CDR2: LNHDA and SQIVND (reference sequence). The DNA for the CDR3 is TGTGCCAGTCTCCTCCCGGGGATGAACACTGAAGCTTTCTTT. Translation: CASLLPGMNTEAFF.